Below, 20 T cell receptor beta chains from the same sample are listed, as sequenced in a study of post-analysis software for immune sequencing data. Their cognate antigens are unknown. Study-wide results and caveats: Relative to controls, patients had about five TRBV segments at higher frequency, with TRBV5-6, TRBV5-1 and TRBV20-1 among these.

Prepared TCR beta cDNA libraries contained unique molecular identifiers. TCRdb reanalysed the PCR reads using MiXCR and keeps one entry per CDR3 protein. Of a few hundred thousand distinct CDR3 sequences in the sample, 36% were seen once. Material for sequencing was blood. The receptors were sampled from a girl aged 10-17 years with multiple sclerosis.

The gene calls are TRBV7-6 and TRBJ2-7; D unclear. Germline assignment: CDR1 SGHVS and CDR2 FNYEAQ. The CDR3 loop spans 12 amino acids. Trimming took off 3 bases at V and 3 bases at J, with 6 bases between the two ends. CDR3 bases: TGTGCCAGCAGCTTTAATTACTACGAGCAGTACTTC. This sequence encodes CASSFNYYEQYF.

In regard to this clonotype: The germline gene is not matched at one end of the junction; a read error may be the cause. This sequence joins TRBV7-9 and TRBJ1-2; no clear D gene. This CDR3 comprises 12 residues. Germline V gene lookup returns CDR1 SEHNR and CDR2 FQNEAQ (reference sequence). The CDR3 nucleotides are TGTGCCAGCAGCTTCGGGAATCTTGGCCACACCTTC. Amino acid sequence: CASSFGNLGHTF.

This clonotype was counted many times. CDR3 in amino acids: CASSPLDPRKTQYF. The CDR3, as DNA: TGTGCCAGCAGTCCGCTGGACCCCCGTAAGACCCAGTACTTC. The chain recombines TRBV28 with TRBJ2-5, with D hard to call. CDR3 length: 14 residues. Trimming removed 5 bases at V and 6 bases at J, with 16 bases between. The V gene's germline CDR1 is MDHEN and CDR2 SYDVKM.

Ten or more counts support this clonotype. The gene calls are TRBV5-5 and TRBJ2-5, with TRBD1 matching over 9 bases. This CDR3 comprises 17 residues. V lost 4 bases to trimming and J lost 5 bases; unmatched junction nucleotides: 15. CDR1 and CDR2 from the germline V gene are SGHKS and YYEKEE (reference sequence). The CDR3 region has the DNA TGTGCCAGCAGCGGAGGGACAGGGAATGTCCTTCGGGAGACCCAGTACTTC. Encoded protein: CASSGGTGNVLRETQYF. The complete variable domain, with remaining parts taken from reference TRBV5-5 and TRBJ2-5, reads DAGVTQSPTHLIKTRGQQVTLRCSPISGHKSVSWYQQVLGQGPQFIFQYYEKEERGRGNFPDRFSARQFPNYSSELNVNALLLGDSALYLCASSGGTGNVLRETQYFGPGTRLLVL.

This clonotype was detected a few times. V gene TRBV3-1 combines with J gene TRBJ1-1; D is perhaps TRBD1 (6 bases). From germline, CDR1 is LGHDT and CDR2 YNNKEL (reference sequence). Trimming shortened V by 5 bases and J by 5 bases, and 18 bases separated the two germline ends. This CDR3 spans 15 amino acids. Here the CDR3 DNA reads TGTGCCAGCAGCTCCCACACAGGGAGGCCAACTGAAGCTTTCTTT. Protein: CASSSHTGRPTEAFF.

This chain uses TRBV5-1 with TRBJ2-4; TRBD1 matches at 8 bases. TRBJ2-7 matches the DNA end more closely, so the J call is doubtful. The germline CDR1 and CDR2 sequences are SGHRS and YFSETQ. The length of the CDR3 is 17 residues. CDR3 nucleotides: TGCGCCAGCAGCTTGGGCCAGGGCAGGGGGCGTACCTACGAGCAGTACTTC. The encoded protein is CASSLGQGRGRTYEQYF.

This chain uses TRBV29-1 with TRBJ1-1, with D possibly TRBD1 on 5 matching bases. V lost 4 bases and J lost 0, with 9 bases in between. Germline V gives CDR1 SQVTM, CDR2 ANQGSEA. The CDR3 contains 13 residues. CDR3 region: CSVVDSLNTEAFF. Here the CDR3 DNA reads TGCAGCGTTGTTGACAGCCTGAACACTGAAGCTTTCTTT. The entire variable domain, with the rest obtained from reference TRBV29-1 and TRBJ1-1, is as follows: SAVISQKPSRDICQRGTSLTIQCQVDSQVTMMFWYRQQPGQSLTLIATANQGSEATYESGFVIDKFPISRPNLTFSTLTVSNMSPEDSSIYLCSVVDSLNTEAFFGQGTRLTVV.

In its sample, this clonotype was seen many times. The rearrangement uses TRBV5-1 and TRBJ2-5; 7 nucleotides match TRBD2. CDR1 and CDR2 (germline): SGHRS, YFSETQ. The CDR3 extends over 16 amino acids. After removal of 0 bases from V and 2 bases from J, the junction contained 7 bases not matched to a gene. In DNA form, the CDR3 reads TGCGCCAGCAGCTTGGCCCCGGGGGGTATTCAAGAGACCCAGTACTTC. As protein: CASSLAPGGIQETQYF.

This clonotype was counted many times. The V call is TRBV29-1, the J call TRBJ2-1; TRBD2 aligns across 7 bases. With V trimmed by 6 bases and J by 6 bases, 11 bases remained unmatched. From germline, CDR1 is SQVTM and CDR2 ANQGSEA. The CDR3 length is 14 residues. In DNA, the CDR3 is TGCAGCGTCGACCTGCGGGGGACGGGCAATGAGCAGTTCTTC. Its translation is CSVDLRGTGNEQFF.

At least ten counts were recorded for this clonotype. This chain connects TRBV24-1 to TRBJ1-4; no reliable D call. V lost 4 bases and J lost 6, with 20 bases in between. This CDR3 comprises 17 residues. Germline assignment: CDR1 KGHDR and CDR2 SFDVKD. The CDR3 DNA is TGTGCCACCAGTGACCCCGCGCCCGCGGGGATTGATGAAAAACTGTTTTTT. It is translated as CATSDPAPAGIDEKLFF.

The count of this clonotype is one. An end of the junction does not agree with germline; a read error may underlie this. V gene TRBV24-1 combines with J gene TRBJ2-1, with D possibly TRBD2 on 5 matching bases. This CDR3 has 14 amino acids. CDR1 and CDR2 (germline): KGHDR, SFDVKD. The CDR3 DNA reads as TGTGCCATCAGTGCCGGGGATCCTGACAATAACCAGTTCTTC. As protein: CAISAGDPDNNQFF.

Comments on this clonotype: A much more abundant neighbour one base away suggests this may be a read error. The CDR3 nucleotides are TGTGCCAGCAGCTTAGCTGGATGGGGCGGGGGGGCTTATGAGCAGTACTTC. It is translated as CASSLAGWGGGAYEQYF. V usage is TRBV7-6 and J usage is TRBJ2-5; 9 bases agree with TRBD2. V shed 0 bases, J shed 11 bases, and the junction held 16 bases outside the gene matches. CDR1 SGHVS and CDR2 FNYEAQ come from the germline V gene. The CDR3 extends over 17 amino acids.

This chain uses TRBV29-1 with TRBJ2-1; 10 positions match TRBD2. The junction had 12 bases not matched to a gene; V was cut back by 6 bases and J by 4 bases. The CDR3 totals 16 residues. Germline-derived CDR1 and CDR2 are SQVTM and ANQGSEA. The CDR3 loop is CSVTLAGARLYNEQFF. CDR3 in DNA: TGCAGCGTGACCCTAGCGGGAGCCAGACTTTACAATGAGCAGTTCTTC.

V gene TRBV7-9 combines with J gene TRBJ2-1, with TRBD2 matching 9 bases. The DNA end lines up better with TRBJ2-7; the J call may be wrong. Per germline, CDR1 SEHNR and CDR2 FQNEAQ (reference sequence). The CDR3 length is 17 residues. The CDR3 reads CASSASVGTSFYNEQYF. The CDR3, as DNA: TGTGCCAGCAGCGCCAGTGTAGGGACTAGCTTCTACAATGAGCAGTACTTC.

This rearrangement joins TRBV19 to TRBJ1-1; 10 bases agree with TRBD1. Germline CDR1 LNHDA, CDR2 SQIVND (reference sequence). The length of the CDR3 is 13 residues. The V gene end was trimmed by 6 bases and the J gene end by 5 bases; junction bases not matched to a gene: 3. The CDR3 is CASSDRGRTEAFF. Here the CDR3 DNA reads TGTGCCAGTAGCGACAGGGGGCGGACTGAAGCTTTCTTT.

This clonotype showed up many times. The rearrangement links TRBV7-9 to TRBJ1-2; tentatively, D is TRBD1 (5 bases). Trimming took off 4 bases at V and 6 bases at J, with 12 bases between the two ends. The CDR3 is 13 amino acids. The germline CDR1 and CDR2 sequences are SEHNR and FQNEAQ (reference sequence). CDR3 in DNA: TGTGCCAGCAGCTCTTCGACAGAGAATGGCTACACCTTC. This codes for CASSSSTENGYTF.

In this sample, this clonotype turned up many times. The chain has TRBV29-1 and TRBJ2-1; 8 bases line up with TRBD2. The J segment lost 3 bases and the V segment lost 0 bases, leaving 4 bases of the junction unmatched. This CDR3 is 15 amino acids long. Germline-derived CDR1 and CDR2 are SQVTM and ANQGSEA. CDR3 DNA sequence: TGCAGCGTTGAAGATGCAGCGGGAGTCTACAATGAGCAGTTCTTC. Its protein is CSVEDAAGVYNEQFF.

As concerns this clonotype: One base away lies a much larger clone, so this may be a sequencing read error. The chain joins TRBV5-1 to TRBJ2-6; TRBD1 agrees at 10 bases. The CDR3 spans 18 residues. The germline gives CDR1 SGHRS, CDR2 YFSETQ. CDR3 in amino acids: CASSFQPGTGTGANVRTF. CDR3 coding DNA: TGCGCCAGCAGCTTCCAGCCCGGGACAGGGACAGGGGCCAACGTCCGGACTTTC.

This clonotype was observed at least ten times. The rearrangement uses TRBV2 and TRBJ2-7; TRBD1 agrees at 8 bases. CDR1 and CDR2 (germline): SNHLY, FYNNEI. With V trimmed by 6 bases and J by 2 bases, 3 bases remained unmatched. CDR3 size: 13 residues. This CDR3 is CASRRQGTYEQYF. As DNA, the CDR3 is TGTGCCAGCAGACGACAGGGGACCTACGAGCAGTACTTC.

The chain uses TRBV5-1 and TRBJ2-3, with a weak D call TRBD1 (5 bases). The CDR3 covers 16 residues. The V gene's germline CDR1 is SGHRS and CDR2 YFSETQ. V was shortened by 0 bases and J by 3 bases, with 14 bases between the two germline ends. This CDR3 reads CASSLDGRVFTDTQYF. CDR3 DNA: TGCGCCAGCAGCTTGGACGGCAGGGTATTTACAGATACGCAGTATTTT.